The T cell receptor (beta chain) described here comes from a study of shared clonotypes between healthy human individuals. Study background: Each donor's CD4 naive and CD4 memory cells filled three plates apiece, CD8 naive two, and CD8 memory one. General observations from the study: Generally, estimated richness proved larger in naive subsets than it did in memory subsets. The rarefaction results pointed to incomplete sorted-subset sequencing despite large depth.

The assay was immunoSEQ multiplex PCR, and TCRdb's table has in-frame clones only and misses some. The sample has just over 2,000,000 clones, about 95% seen once; the top ten hold 1.1%. Positive CCR7 selection of CD45RO-negative cells yielded the naive CD8 cells, and terminally differentiated effector memory CD45RA+ cells were excluded. As for this clone: What it recognizes is unknown.

The clonotype was recovered from a man aged 18 to 30 in good health. Sequenced: naive CD8+ T cells sorted from blood.

The CDR3 DNA is TGTGCCTGGAGTTCGACGGGCTCCTACGAGCAGTACTTC. Translated: CAWSSTGSYEQYF. The gene calls are TRBV30 and TRBJ2-7, with unresolved D. CDR3 length: 13 residues. Germline V CDR1 and CDR2: GTSNPN, SVGIG (reference sequence). V was trimmed by 2 bases and J by 0 bases, leaving 8 bases between them.